Listed below are T cell receptor beta chains from one sample, sequenced in a study of untreated major depressive disorder. Profiled with immunoSEQ multiplex PCR; TCRdb holds only in-frame clones, not every one. The sample contains just over 20,000 clones, about 90% of which appear only once. Sequencing input: CD4+ T cells from PBMCs. The receptors originated from a young woman in good health. Each CDR3 is given with its conserved first and last residue. A D gene is named only where the DNA matches it firmly. Expanded clones get a size class; other rows say once, few or many, or leave the size out.

TRBJ2-2 | TRBD1 | TRBV7-9 | few | CASSLNRGDTGELFF | TGTGCCAGCAGCCTAAACAGGGGGGACACCGGGGAGCTGTTTTTT
TRBJ2-1 | NA | TRBV13 | NA | CASSPFMSNEQFF | TGTGCCAGCAGCCCGTTCATGTCCAATGAGCAGTTCTTC
TRBJ1-1 | NA | TRBV9 | NA | CASSPRGVTEAFF | TGTGCCAGCAGCCCCCGGGGGGTAACTGAAGCTTTCTTT
TRBJ1-5 | NA | TRBV7-2 | once | CASSLTLGRWDQPQHF | TGTGCCAGCAGCTTAACGTTGGGCAGGTGGGATCAGCCCCAGCATTTT
TRBJ2-3 | NA | TRBV29-1 | NA | CSVEKVRVKPDTQYF | TGCAGCGTTGAGAAGGTCAGGGTAAAGCCGGATACGCAGTATTTT
TRBJ2-1 | NA | TRBV18 | NA | CASSTPIADSYNEQFF | TGTGCCAGCTCCACCCCAATAGCGGACTCCTACAATGAGCAGTTCTTC
TRBJ2-3 | TRBD1 | TRBV6-5 | NA | CASTGTGTDTQYF | TGTGCCAGCACCGGGACAGGGACAGATACGCAGTATTTT
TRBJ2-6 | TRBD1 | TRBV5-1 | NA | CASSPGTAGANVLTF | TGCGCCAGCAGCCCCGGGACAGCTGGGGCCAACGTCCTGACTTTC
TRBJ1-3 | NA | TRBV6-5 | NA | CASSYGGSGNTIYF | TGTGCCAGCAGTTACGGCGGATCTGGAAACACCATATATTTT
TRBJ1-1 | NA | TRBV29-1 | NA | CSVGEFRNTEAFF | TGCAGCGTTGGGGAATTTCGAAACACTGAAGCTTTCTTT
TRBJ1-1 | NA | TRBV20-1 | NA | CSGSTEAFF | TGCAGTGGCAGTACTGAAGCTTTCTTT
TRBJ1-1 | NA | TRBV27 | NA | CASRGLMNTEAFF | TGTGCCAGCAGGGGATTAATGAACACTGAAGCTTTCTTT
TRBJ2-7 | TRBD1 | TRBV19 | NA | CASSASGGHSYEQYF | TGTGCCAGTAGTGCGTCAGGGGGACACTCCTACGAGCAGTACTTC
TRBJ2-7 | NA | TRBV27 | NA | CAARDNYEQYF | TGTGCCGCGCGGGACAACTACGAGCAGTACTTC
TRBJ2-2 | TRBD1 | TRBV18 | NA | CASSATGPANTGELFF | TGTGCCAGCTCAGCGACAGGGCCCGCGAACACCGGGGAGCTGTTTTTT
TRBJ2-2 | NA | TRBV29-1 | NA | CSVEGAHMGNTGELFF | TGCAGCGTTGAGGGGGCTCATATGGGAAACACCGGGGAGCTGTTTTTT
TRBJ1-1 | NA | TRBV9 | NA | CASSVDGGTEAFF | TGTGCCAGCAGCGTAGATGGGGGGACTGAAGCTTTCTTT
TRBJ2-2 | TRBD1 | TRBV7-6 | NA | CASSPGQGATGELFF | TGTGCCAGCAGCCCCGGACAGGGAGCCACCGGGGAGCTGTTTTTT
TRBJ2-1 | NA | TRBV4-1 | NA | CASSQGFLGYNEQFF | TGCGCCAGCAGCCAAGGATTCCTAGGCTACAATGAGCAGTTCTTC
TRBJ1-4 | NA | TRBV18 | once | CASSPLNTQKLFF | TGTGCCAGCTCACCACTTAATACTCAAAAACTGTTTTTT
TRBJ1-1 | NA | TRBV19 | few | CASSAPLRVVNTEAFF | TGTGCCAGTAGCGCCCCACTCCGGGTTGTGAACACTGAAGCTTTCTTT
TRBJ1-1 | TRBD1 | TRBV29-1 | once | CSGTRQGNTEAFF | TGCAGCGGCACCAGACAGGGGAACACTGAAGCTTTCTTT
TRBJ1-5 | NA | TRBV10-1 | NA | CASSESLHSNQPQHF | TGCGCCAGCAGTGAGTCCCTACATAGCAATCAGCCCCAGCATTTT
TRBJ2-3 | NA | TRBV20-1 | NA | CSAPETRTQYF | TGCAGTGCTCCCGAGACACGTACGCAGTATTTT
TRBJ1-4 | NA | TRBV2 | NA | CASSEEGVEIEKLFF | TGTGCCAGCAGTGAAGAAGGGGTGGAAATAGAAAAACTGTTTTTT
TRBJ2-3 | TRBD1 | TRBV5-1 | NA | CASSLEGARTDTQYF | TGCGCCAGCAGCTTGGAGGGGGCGAGGACAGATACGCAGTATTTT
TRBJ2-3 | NA | TRBV7-2 | NA | CASSFRSSTDTQYF | TGTGCCAGCAGCTTCAGGTCTAGCACAGATACGCAGTATTTT
TRBJ2-5 | NA | TRBV19 | few | CASSRVRTRQETQYF | TGTGCCAGTAGTCGGGTCCGAACGCGCCAAGAGACCCAGTACTTC